This T cell receptor (beta chain) was observed in a study of cytomegalovirus exposure and HLA in healthy donors (dated by TCRdb to the late 2010s). With regard to the full study: In an earlier analysis of roughly 500 of the donors, less than 350 Gb of sequence data and 117 million unique TCR beta sequences from about 190 million T cells were reported. Class I and class II HLA loci were covered by the typing at four-digit resolution. An early release that covered fewer than 800 HLA-typed donors contained approximately 320 gigabases of sequencing data and 70 million to 100 million unique TCR sequences. On average, 235,054 unique TCR beta nucleotide sequences were sequenced per donor among 398 genotyped donors of the cohort, with roughly a sixth of those sequences being non-productive. The number of donors typed differed by locus, with 629-630 for A, B, C, DRB1 and DQB1, roughly 520 for DQA1, 600 to 610 for DPA1, and around 450 for DPB1. Alongside the repertoire data, information on donor age, sex, ethnicity and CMV serostatus was compiled. Besides the first cohort of more than 650 subjects, a separate validation cohort made up of 95 to 150 different subjects was used. An earlier analysis of around 580 of the donors used high-throughput TCR beta sequencing to judge whether each TCR beta V gene segment behaved as functional or pseudogenic. The T cell repertoires of roughly 660 subjects were profiled by immunosequencing and related to cytomegalovirus serostatus. All discovery cohort repertoires had been generated on a single sequencing platform. The genetic ancestry cluster associated with self-reported Caucasian donors included roughly 84% of the approximately 430 genotyped donors. A later analysis re-analyzed previously published TCR beta repertoires from several hundred donors and added high-resolution HLA genotyping to study TCR occurrence patterns. The later analysis used no new phenotypic data to find candidate immune exposures, relying instead on TCR beta sequences and their occurrence across donors. Genome-wide SNP genotypes for about three fifths of the roughly 700 donors were used in a later genetic analysis, which treated that subset as a discovery cohort. Four to six DR-DQ haplotypes were handled as single units for association and clustering because linkage in the cohort was strong. To predict cytomegalovirus infection status, the study brought together high-throughput TCR immunosequencing, statistical association of individual TCRs with disease status, and machine learning. The study aimed to test whether cataloging public T cell receptors could reveal signatures of past pathogen exposure. The paper's findings and limits, for the study overall: Some IMGT-functional V segments, including TRBV6-2 and TRBV6-3, could not be distinguished by the 87-base-pair reads and were therefore excluded. Roughly 17 rarely observed V segments, including chromosome 9 orphons, were excluded from the earlier analysis of a few hundred of the donors because counts were too low. A later analysis found that most CMV-associated TCR beta chains appeared HLA-restricted, with HLA associations seemingly driven largely by CMV exposure. The study gave a list of over 150 TCR beta chains associated with cytomegalovirus. The authors suggested that the approach could potentially be generalized to other disease states and immunological phenotypes. A cluster of highly shared sequence variants was judged likely to represent a technical artifact of the sequencing pipeline. V-gene and J-gene trimming of TCR beta chains was associated with a missense DCLRE1C variant in a later genetic analysis, and the association was replicated in an independent cohort. The only immune exposure information available for the cohort was CMV serostatus. Because some donors lacked HLA typing at each locus, the association tests relied only on the typed subset. This cohort had only TCR beta chains sequenced, and the lack of alpha or paired-chain data limited which features could be detected. Compared with the approximately 700-donor mean, donors in an Asian-associated ancestry cluster had fewer N-insertions in productive TCRs, according to a later genetic analysis. Correlated functional status among segregating V segments might reflect linkage disequilibrium, but an unknown experimental factor could not be ruled out. The presence/absence analyses assumed that sequencing depth was roughly uniform across donors, and that assumption may not be true. A few of the identified cytomegalovirus-associated TCR beta chains were confirmed in vitro to be specific for cytomegalovirus antigens. A later analysis found that TCR association rates varied across HLA loci, with DRB1 alleles showing the most associated TCRs and HLA-C alleles the fewest. The classifier was reported to diagnose cytomegalovirus status with high specificity and sensitivity in both the original cohort and the validation cohort. Broadly in line with IMGT annotations, most TCR beta V segments showed up in productive rearrangements about 90% or about 30% of the time in an earlier analysis of several hundred of the donors. Most TCR sequences were observed very rarely across donors, whereas some public TCRs were present in many individuals. Assigning TCR associations to individual alleles was difficult when HLA alleles, especially DR and DQ, strongly co-occurred. A further reported finding was that TCR beta sequences accurately predicted the HLA-A and HLA-B alleles for most subjects in the first cohort. In a later analysis, several top co-occurrence clusters were reported to appear linked to parvovirus B19, influenza, CMV and Epstein-Barr virus. In a later analysis, HLA-associated TCR beta chains were found to be more clonally expanded and to have lower generation probabilities than equally common non-associated chains. A later analysis associated roughly 17,000 TCR beta sequences with specific HLA alleles at a false discovery rate of 0.05.

A remark on this clone: The specificity of this receptor is unknown. Within one base of it there is no much larger clone, and no base qualities were kept.

Library construction relied on the immunoSEQ multiplex PCR assay. A mixture of 60 forward primers for TCR Vbeta segments and 13 reverse primers for TCR Jbeta segments was used in the multiplex PCR. The CDR3 region of rearranged TCR beta genes was amplified from genomic DNA by a multiplex PCR assay. The Illumina HiSeq System was used to sequence the amplified TCR beta libraries as 87-base-pair reads. The source study handled its data this way. A later analysis counted 65 million to 90 million unique TCR beta chains across the 650 to 700 repertoires, and 10 million to 12 million of these chains were shared by at least two donors. To remove PCR and sequencing errors, raw reads were error-corrected and collapsed into unique sequences using a nearest-neighbor algorithm that merged closely related sequences. CDR3 sequences were aligned to IMGT reference sequences to assign V, D and J gene segments. For a sequence to be retained, a match of at least six nucleotides to both a V gene segment and a J gene segment was required. Rearrangements were classified as productive when the CDR3 lacked stop codons and remained in frame with V and J, and all other rearrangements were classified as non-productive. CDR3 was defined by IMGT convention, running from the second conserved V-encoded cysteine to the conserved J-encoded phenylalanine. Sequences without an unambiguous match to a single V gene segment were excluded from the earlier analysis of about 640 of the donors. An earlier analysis of some 500 of the donors classified V segments as functional when productive rearrangements were above 56.7% and as segregating when the standard deviation between donors was above 5%. A statistical classification framework was built to diagnose cytomegalovirus status from the catalog of TCR beta chain sequences. V and J gene assignment, in a later analysis, came from comparing TCR nucleotide sequences with IMGT/GENE-DB human TR gene sequences. The TCRdist pipeline was used in a later analysis to assign CDR3 sequences and most-parsimonious VDJ recombination scenarios. A later analysis defined each TCR beta chain by its CDR3 amino acid sequence plus V-gene family, and excluded reads lacking a unique V-gene family. In a later analysis, fewer than 600 highly shared, low-generation-probability nucleotide sequences were removed to address suspected cross-contamination and a sequencing artifact. For each public chain, a later analysis derived a clonal expansion index from normalized ranks of inferred template counts within each repertoire. A later analysis computed generation probabilities with a VDJ recombination model fitted to out-of-frame rearrangements, and checked the results against IGoR. Hypergeometric tests were used in a later analysis to score TCR-TCR, TCR-HLA and TCR-CMV co-occurrence, with a repertoire-size bias correction applied to the TCR pairs. False discovery rates were estimated in a later analysis by permuting HLA or CMV assignments 20 times. In a later analysis, co-occurring TCRs were grouped with DBSCAN, and TCRdist sequence similarity was added when clustering was performed within HLA-allele-positive subsets. Repertoires with fewer than 30,000 or more than 120,000 public chains, plus five repertoires with anomalous nucleotide sharing, were excluded from co-occurrence clustering. TCRdb carries this immuneACCESS record with in-frame sequences only. Its versions omit some clonotypes, under half of them owing to an unresolved V gene in the studies checked, with the rest unexplained. The V and J calls and the clone size are those of that table, but D and trimming were determined from the DNA. The table for this sample lists around 180,000 clones; roughly 80% of them were counted only once. The ten biggest clones cover about 2.4% of the sample.

Including the terminal cysteine and phenylalanine, the CDR3 comprises 13 residues. Kept here is only the CDR3 DNA, which spans 39 bases and is read in frame from base 1. V drops 6 bases and J drops 4 bases, leaving 9 bases in between. From a lookup of the germline V gene (reference sequence), CDR1 and CDR2 are LNHNV and YYDKDF. The cohort consisted of 600 to 700 healthy bone marrow donors. At the time of sampling, every cohort member was nominally healthy, though immune exposures that went unrecorded were likely present. The donor was CMV seronegative and was included in the group of 352 seronegative cohort members. A peripheral blood sample was provided by each donor, and peripheral blood mononuclear cells were used for TCR beta sequencing. The Qiagen DNeasy Blood Extraction Kit was used to extract genomic DNA from the blood cell samples.

The sequence is built from TRBV15 and TRBJ1-4, with TRBD1 perhaps the D gene, on 5 matching bases. This sequence was found in a male donor in good health and CMV-seronegative. The sample taken for sequencing was PBMCs. The DNA is as follows: TGTGCCACCAGTCCGACAGATAATGAAAAACTGTTTTTT. This codes for CATSPTDNEKLFF.